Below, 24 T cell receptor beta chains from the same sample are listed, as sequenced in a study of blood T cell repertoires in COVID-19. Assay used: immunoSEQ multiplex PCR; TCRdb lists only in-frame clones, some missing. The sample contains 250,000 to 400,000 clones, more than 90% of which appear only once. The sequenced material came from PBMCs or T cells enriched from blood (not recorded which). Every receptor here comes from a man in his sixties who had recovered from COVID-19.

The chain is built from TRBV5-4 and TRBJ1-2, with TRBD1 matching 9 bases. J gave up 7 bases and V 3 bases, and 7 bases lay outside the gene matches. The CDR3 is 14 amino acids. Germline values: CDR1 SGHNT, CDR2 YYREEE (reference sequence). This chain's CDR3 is CASSSAGTGSGYTF. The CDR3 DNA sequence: TGTGCCAGCAGCTCCGCCGGGACAGGGTCTGGCTACACCTTC. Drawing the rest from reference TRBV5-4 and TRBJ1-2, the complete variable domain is ETGVTQSPTHLIKTRGQQVTLRCSSQSGHNTVSWYQQALGQGPQFIFQYYREEENGRGNFPPRFSGLQFPNYSSELNVNALELDDSALYLCASSSAGTGSGYTFGSGTRLTVV.

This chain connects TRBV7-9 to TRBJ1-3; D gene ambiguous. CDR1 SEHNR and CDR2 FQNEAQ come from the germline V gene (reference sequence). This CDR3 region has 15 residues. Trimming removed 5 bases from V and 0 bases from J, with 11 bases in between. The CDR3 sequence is CASSPDGLSGNTIYF. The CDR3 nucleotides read TGTGCCAGCAGCCCCGACGGACTCTCTGGAAACACCATATATTTT. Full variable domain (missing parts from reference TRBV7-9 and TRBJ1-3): DTGVSQNPRHKITKRGQNVTFRCDPISEHNRLYWYRQTLGQGPEFLTYFQNEAQLEKSRLLSDRFSAERPKGSFSTLEIQRTEQGDSAMYLCASSPDGLSGNTIYFGEGSWLTVV.

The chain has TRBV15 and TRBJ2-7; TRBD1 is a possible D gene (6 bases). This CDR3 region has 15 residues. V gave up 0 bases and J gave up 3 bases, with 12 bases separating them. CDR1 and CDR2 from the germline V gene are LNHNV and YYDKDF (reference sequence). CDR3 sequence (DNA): TGTGCCACCAGCAGAGATCCGGGACATCGCTACGAGCAGTACTTC. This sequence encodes CATSRDPGHRYEQYF.

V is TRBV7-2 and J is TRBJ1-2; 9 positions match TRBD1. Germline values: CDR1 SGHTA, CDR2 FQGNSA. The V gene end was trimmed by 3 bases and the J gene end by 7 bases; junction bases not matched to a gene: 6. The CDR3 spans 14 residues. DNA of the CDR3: TGTGCCAGCAGCTTTACAGGGGGCGCGGCTGGCTACACCTTC. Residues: CASSFTGGAAGYTF.

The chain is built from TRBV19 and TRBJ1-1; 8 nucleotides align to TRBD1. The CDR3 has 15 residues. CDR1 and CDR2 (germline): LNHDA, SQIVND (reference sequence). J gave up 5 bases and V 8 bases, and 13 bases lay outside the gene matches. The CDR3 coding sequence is TGTGCCAGTTCTCAACTCTCCAGGGGGCTGACTGAAGCTTTCTTT. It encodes CASSQLSRGLTEAFF.

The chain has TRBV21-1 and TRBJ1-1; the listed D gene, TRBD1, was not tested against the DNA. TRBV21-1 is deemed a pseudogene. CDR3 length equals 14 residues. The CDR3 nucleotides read TGTGCCAGCTACAGGGGGCGCGGGAACACTGAAGCTTTCTTT. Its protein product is CASYRGRGNTEAFF.

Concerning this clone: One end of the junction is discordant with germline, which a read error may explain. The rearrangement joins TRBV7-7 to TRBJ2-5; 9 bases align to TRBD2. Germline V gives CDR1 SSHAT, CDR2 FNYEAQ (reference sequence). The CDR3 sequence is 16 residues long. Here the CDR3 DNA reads TGTGCTAGCAGCTTAGTTGGCGGGAGGGGAGCCTCGGCCCAGTACTTC. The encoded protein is CASSLVGGRGASAQYF.

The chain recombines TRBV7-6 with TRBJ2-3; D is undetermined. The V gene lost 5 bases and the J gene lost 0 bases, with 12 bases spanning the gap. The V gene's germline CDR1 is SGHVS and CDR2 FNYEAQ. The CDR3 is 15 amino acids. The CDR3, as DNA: TGTGCCAGCAGCCCGCATCCGACTAGCACAGATACGCAGTATTTT. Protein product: CASSPHPTSTDTQYF.

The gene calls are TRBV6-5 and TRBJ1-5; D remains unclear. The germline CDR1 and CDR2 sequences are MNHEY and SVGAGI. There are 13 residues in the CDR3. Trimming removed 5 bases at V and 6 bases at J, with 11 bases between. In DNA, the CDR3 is TGTGCCAGCAGTCAGAGGGAGAGTCAGCCCCAGCATTTT. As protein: CASSQRESQPQHF.

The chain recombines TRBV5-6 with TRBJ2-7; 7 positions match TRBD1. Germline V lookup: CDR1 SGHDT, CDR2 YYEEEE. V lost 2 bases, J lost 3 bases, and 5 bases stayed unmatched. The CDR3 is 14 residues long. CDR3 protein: CASSFWTGLYEQYF. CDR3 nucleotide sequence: TGTGCCAGCAGCTTTTGGACAGGACTCTACGAGCAGTACTTC.

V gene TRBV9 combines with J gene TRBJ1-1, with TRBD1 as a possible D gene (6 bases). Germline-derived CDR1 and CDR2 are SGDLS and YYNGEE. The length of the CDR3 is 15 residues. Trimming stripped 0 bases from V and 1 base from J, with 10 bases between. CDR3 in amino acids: CASSVGTVGNTEAFF. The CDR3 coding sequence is TGTGCCAGCAGCGTAGGGACAGTAGGGAACACTGAAGCTTTCTTT.

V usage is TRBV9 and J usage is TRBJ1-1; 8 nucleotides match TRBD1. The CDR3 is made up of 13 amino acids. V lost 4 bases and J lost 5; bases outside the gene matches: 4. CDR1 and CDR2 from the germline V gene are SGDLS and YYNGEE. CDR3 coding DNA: TGTGCCAGCAGCTACCACAGGGGGACTGAAGCTTTCTTT. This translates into CASSYHRGTEAFF.

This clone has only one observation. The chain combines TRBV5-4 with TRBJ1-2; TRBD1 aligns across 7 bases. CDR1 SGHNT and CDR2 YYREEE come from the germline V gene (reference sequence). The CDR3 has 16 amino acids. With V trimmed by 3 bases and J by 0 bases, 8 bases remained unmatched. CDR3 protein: CASSSRTGQANYGYTF. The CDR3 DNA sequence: TGTGCCAGCAGCTCGAGGACAGGACAAGCTAACTATGGCTACACCTTC.

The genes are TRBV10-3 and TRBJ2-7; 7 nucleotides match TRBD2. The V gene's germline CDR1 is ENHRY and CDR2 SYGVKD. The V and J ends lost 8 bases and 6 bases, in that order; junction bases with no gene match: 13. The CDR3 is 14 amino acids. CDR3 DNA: TGTGCCATCGGGGAGCCAGCTACGGGGGGCGAGCAGTACTTC. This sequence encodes CAIGEPATGGEQYF.

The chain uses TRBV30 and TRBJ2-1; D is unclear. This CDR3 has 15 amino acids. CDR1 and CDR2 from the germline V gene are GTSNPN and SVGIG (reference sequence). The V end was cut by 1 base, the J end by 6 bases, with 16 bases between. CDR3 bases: TGTGCCTGGAGTGAAACGGGTTTGGGTTCCAATGAGCAGTTCTTC. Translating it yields CAWSETGLGSNEQFF. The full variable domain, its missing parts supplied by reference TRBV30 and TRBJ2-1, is SQTIHQWPATLVQPVGSPLSLECTVEGTSNPNLYWYRQAAGRGLQLLFYSVGIGQISSEVPQNLSASRPQDRQFILSSKKLLLSDSGFYLCAWSETGLGSNEQFFGPGTRLTVL.

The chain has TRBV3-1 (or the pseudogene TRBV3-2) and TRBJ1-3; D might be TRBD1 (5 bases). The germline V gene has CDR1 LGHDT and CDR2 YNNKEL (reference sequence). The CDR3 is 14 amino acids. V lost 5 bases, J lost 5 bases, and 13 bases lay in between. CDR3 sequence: CASSTTGSRNTIYF. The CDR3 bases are TGTGCCAGCAGCACAACAGGTAGTAGAAACACCATATATTTT.

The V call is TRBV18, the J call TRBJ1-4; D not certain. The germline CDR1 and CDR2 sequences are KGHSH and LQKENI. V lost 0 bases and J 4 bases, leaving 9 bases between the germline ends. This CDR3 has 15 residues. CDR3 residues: CASSPPLGVNEKLFF. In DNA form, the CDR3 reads TGTGCCAGCTCACCACCGTTGGGAGTTAATGAAAAACTGTTTTTT. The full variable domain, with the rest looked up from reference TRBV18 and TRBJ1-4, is NAGVMQNPRHLVRRRGQEARLRCSPMKGHSHVYWYRQLPEEGLKFMVYLQKENIIDESGMPKERFSAEFPKEGPSILRIQQVVRGDSAAYFCASSPPLGVNEKLFFGSGTQLSVL.

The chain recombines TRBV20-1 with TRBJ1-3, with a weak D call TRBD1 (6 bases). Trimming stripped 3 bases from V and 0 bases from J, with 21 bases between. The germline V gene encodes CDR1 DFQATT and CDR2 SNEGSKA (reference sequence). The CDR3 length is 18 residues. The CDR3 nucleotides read TGCAGTGCTAGTCGGGGGGGCTCCGAATCCCACTCTGGAAACACCATATATTTT. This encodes CSASRGGSESHSGNTIYF.

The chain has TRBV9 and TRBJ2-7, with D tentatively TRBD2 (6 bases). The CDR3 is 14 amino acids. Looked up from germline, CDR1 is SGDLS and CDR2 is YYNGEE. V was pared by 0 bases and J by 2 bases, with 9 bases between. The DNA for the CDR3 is TGTGCCAGCAGCGTAGCGGAGGGCCCCTACGAGCAGTACTTC. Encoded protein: CASSVAEGPYEQYF. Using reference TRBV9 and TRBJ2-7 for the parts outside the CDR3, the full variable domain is DSGVTQTPKHLITATGQRVTLRCSPRSGDLSVYWYQQSLDQGLQFLIQYYNGEERAKGNILERFSAQQFPDLHSELNLSSLELGDSALYFCASSVAEGPYEQYFGPGTRLTVT.

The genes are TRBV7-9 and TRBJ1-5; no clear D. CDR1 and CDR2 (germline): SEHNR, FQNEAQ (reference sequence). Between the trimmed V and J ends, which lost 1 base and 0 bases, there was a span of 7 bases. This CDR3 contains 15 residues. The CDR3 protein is CASSLGSSSNQPQHF. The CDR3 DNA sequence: TGTGCCAGCAGCTTAGGTTCTTCTAGCAATCAGCCCCAGCATTTT.

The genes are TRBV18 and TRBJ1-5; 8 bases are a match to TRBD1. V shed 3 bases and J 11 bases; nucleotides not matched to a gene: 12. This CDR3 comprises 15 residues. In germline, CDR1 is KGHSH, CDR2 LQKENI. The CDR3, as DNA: TGTGCCAGCTCACCCCGGGGACAGGTGGGATTAGCCCAGCATTTT. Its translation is CASSPRGQVGLAQHF.

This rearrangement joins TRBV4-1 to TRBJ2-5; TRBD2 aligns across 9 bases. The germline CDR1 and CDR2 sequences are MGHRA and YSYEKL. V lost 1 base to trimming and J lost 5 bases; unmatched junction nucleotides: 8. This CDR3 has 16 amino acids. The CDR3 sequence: CASSQGSLAGVETQYF. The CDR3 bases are TGCGCCAGCAGCCAAGGGTCATTAGCGGGAGTGGAGACCCAGTACTTC.

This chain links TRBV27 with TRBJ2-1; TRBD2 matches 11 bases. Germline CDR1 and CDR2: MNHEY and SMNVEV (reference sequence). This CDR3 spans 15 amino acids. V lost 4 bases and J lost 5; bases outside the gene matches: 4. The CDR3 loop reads CASSSSGGNDNEQFF. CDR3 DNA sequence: TGTGCCAGCAGTTCTAGCGGGGGGAATGACAATGAGCAGTTCTTC.

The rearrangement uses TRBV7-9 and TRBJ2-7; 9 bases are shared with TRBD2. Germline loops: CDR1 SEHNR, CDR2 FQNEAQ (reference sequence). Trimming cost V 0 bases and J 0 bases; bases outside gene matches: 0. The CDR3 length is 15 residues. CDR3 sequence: CASSLAAGGSYEQYF. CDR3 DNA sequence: TGTGCCAGCAGCTTAGCAGCGGGGGGCTCCTACGAGCAGTACTTC.